This TCR beta chain is from a study of identical twins. The CDR3 has 14 amino acids. Germline V gene lookup returns CDR1 DFQATT and CDR2 SNEGSKA (reference sequence). J gave up 2 bases and V 5 bases, and 7 bases lay outside the gene matches. Study-wide results and caveats: The more abundant beta clonotypes in cord blood had fewer insertions, and memory repertoires did not show this.

On this clonotype itself: The antigen remains unidentified.

cDNA molecules carried unique molecular identifiers, and template switching added a universal primer site. TCRdb redid the calling of the 5' RACE reads with MiXCR, one entry per CDR3 protein. This sample has fewer than 900,000 distinct CDR3 sequences, with less than 25% found just once. These same records also appear under a second study, on T cells expressing NK-cell markers.

Input material: PBMCs. The sequence was obtained from a woman younger than 30 in good health. The rearrangement links TRBV20-1 to TRBJ2-3; 7 bases agree with TRBD2. This CDR3 is CSAYSSGLTDTQYF. The CDR3 region has the DNA TGCAGTGCTTACTCTAGCGGTCTCACAGATACGCAGTATTTT.